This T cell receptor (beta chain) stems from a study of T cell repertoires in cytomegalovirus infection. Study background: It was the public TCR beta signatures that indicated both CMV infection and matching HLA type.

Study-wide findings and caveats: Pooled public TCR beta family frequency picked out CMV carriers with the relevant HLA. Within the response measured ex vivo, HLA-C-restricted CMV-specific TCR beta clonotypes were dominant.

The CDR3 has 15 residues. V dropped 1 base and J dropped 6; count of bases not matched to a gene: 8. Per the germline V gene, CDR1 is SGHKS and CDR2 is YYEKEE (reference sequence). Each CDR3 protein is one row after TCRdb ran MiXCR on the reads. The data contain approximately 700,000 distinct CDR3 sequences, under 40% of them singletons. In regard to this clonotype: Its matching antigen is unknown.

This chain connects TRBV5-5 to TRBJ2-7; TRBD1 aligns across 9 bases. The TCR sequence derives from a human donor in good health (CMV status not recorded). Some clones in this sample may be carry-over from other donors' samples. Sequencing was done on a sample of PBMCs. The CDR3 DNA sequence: TGTGCCAGCAGCTTGTCGGACAGGGGTTTCTCCGAGCAGTACTTC. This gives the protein CASSLSDRGFSEQYF.